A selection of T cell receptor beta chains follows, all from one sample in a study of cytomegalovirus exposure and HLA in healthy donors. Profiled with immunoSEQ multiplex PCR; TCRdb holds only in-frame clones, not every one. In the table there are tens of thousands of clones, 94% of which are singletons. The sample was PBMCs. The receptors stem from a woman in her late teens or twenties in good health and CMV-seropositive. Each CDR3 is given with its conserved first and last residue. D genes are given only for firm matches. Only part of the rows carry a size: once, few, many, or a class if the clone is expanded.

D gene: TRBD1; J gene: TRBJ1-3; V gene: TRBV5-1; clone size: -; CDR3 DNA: TGCGCCAGCAGCTCGAACCCCGCGGGACAGGGGCTAACCATATATTTT; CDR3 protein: CASSSNPAGQGLTIYF
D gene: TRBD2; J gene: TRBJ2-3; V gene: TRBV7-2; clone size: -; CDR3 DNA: TGTGCCAGCAGCTCCCTAGGATTAGCGGGAGGGCCCACAGATACGCAGTATTTT; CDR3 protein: CASSSLGLAGGPTDTQYF
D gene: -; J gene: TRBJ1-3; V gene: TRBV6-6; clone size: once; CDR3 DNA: TGTGCCAGCACCGAAGGGGGTGCAGGAAACACCATATATTTT; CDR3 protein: CASTEGGAGNTIYF
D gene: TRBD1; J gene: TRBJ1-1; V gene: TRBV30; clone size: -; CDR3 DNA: TGTGCCTGGAGTGGGGACAGAAACACTGAAGCTTTCTTT; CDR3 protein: CAWSGDRNTEAFF
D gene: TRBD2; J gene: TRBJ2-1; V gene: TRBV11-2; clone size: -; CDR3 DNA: TGTGCCAGCAGCCCCATTAGGCCGACTAGCGGGAGACGCAATGAGCAGTTCTTC; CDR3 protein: CASSPIRPTSGRRNEQFF
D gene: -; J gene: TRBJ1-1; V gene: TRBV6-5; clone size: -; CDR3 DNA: TGTGCCAGCAGTTACCGGCTACAGGGTGGCACTGAAGCTTTCTTT; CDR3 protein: CASSYRLQGGTEAFF
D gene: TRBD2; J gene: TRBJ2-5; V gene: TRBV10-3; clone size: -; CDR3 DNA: TGTGCCATCAGTGAGAGGGGACTAGCGGGAGGGGGAGAGACCCAGTACTTC; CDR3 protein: CAISERGLAGGGETQYF
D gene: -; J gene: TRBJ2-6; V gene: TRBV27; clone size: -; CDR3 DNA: TGTGCCAGCAGTACCAGACGGGACTCTGGGGCCAACGTCCTGACTTTC; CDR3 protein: CASSTRRDSGANVLTF
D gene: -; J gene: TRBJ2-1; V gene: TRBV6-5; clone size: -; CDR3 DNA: TGTGCCAGCAGTTCTTCAGGATACAATGAGCAGTTCTTC; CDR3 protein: CASSSSGYNEQFF
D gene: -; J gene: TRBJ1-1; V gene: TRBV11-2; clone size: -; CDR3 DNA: TGTGCCAGCAGCTTAATCGACAGCATGAACACTGAAGCTTTCTTT; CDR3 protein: CASSLIDSMNTEAFF
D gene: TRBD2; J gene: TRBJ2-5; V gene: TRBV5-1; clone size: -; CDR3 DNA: TGCGCCAGCAGGCCCAGCGGGGGCCACGGGGAGACCCAGTACTTC; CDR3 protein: CASRPSGGHGETQYF
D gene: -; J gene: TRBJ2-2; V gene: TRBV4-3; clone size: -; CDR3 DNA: TGCGCCAGCAGCCAAGATCAGTGGGGGCCCGCGAACACCGGGGAGCTGTTTTTT; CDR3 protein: CASSQDQWGPANTGELFF
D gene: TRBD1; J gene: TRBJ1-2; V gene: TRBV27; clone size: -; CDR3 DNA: TGTGCCAGCACCAAAGGAGGGGGCCCGGGACAGGGGTGGGGCTACACCTTC; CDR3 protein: CASTKGGGPGQGWGYTF
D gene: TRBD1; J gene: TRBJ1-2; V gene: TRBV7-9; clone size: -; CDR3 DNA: TGTGCCAGCAGCCCTGGGACAGGACTCTATGGCTACACCTTC; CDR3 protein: CASSPGTGLYGYTF
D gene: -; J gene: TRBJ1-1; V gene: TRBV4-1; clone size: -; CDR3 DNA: TGCGCCAGCAGCCAAGTGAACAGACCTACTGAAGCTTTCTTT; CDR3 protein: CASSQVNRPTEAFF
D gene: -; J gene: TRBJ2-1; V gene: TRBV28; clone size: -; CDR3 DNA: TGTGCCAGCGGAACAGGGTTGCGCCACAATGAGCAGTTCTTC; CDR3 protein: CASGTGLRHNEQFF
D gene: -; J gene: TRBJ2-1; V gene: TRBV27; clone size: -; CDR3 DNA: TGTGCCAGCAGTAGGACAGTGCCCACTATGTCCAATGAGCAGTTCTTC; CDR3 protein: CASSRTVPTMSNEQFF
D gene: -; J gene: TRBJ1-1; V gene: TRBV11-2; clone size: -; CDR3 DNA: TGTGCCAGCAGCTTAGATCGTGTGTTCGTTTCGGGAGGGGATACTGAAGCTTTCTTT; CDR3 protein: CASSLDRVFVSGGDTEAFF
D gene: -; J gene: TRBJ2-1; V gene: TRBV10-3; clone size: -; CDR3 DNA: TGTGCCATCAGTGTAACGGAAATAGCTTACAATGAGCAGTTCTTC; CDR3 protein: CAISVTEIAYNEQFF
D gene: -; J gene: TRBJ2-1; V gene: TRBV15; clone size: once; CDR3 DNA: TGTGCCACCAGCAGTTTTAGAGGACTCGAGGGCAATGAGCAGTTCTTC; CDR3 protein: CATSSFRGLEGNEQFF